This T cell receptor beta chain was sequenced for a study of beta chain features in type 1 diabetes. Study in general: All samples yielded some 110 million examined sorted cells. Whole-study findings and limits: Patients with Type 1 diabetes showed moderately but significantly shorter TCRB CDR3s in all four CD4+ subsets.

Reverse transcribing all isolated RNA meant expressed TCRB transcripts were sequenced. Produced via immunoSEQ multiplex PCR; TCRdb's table is partial and in-frame only. The data hold approximately 600,000 clones, with over 10% observed a single time. About this clone itself: Its target is unknown. One junction end disagrees with the germline gene, perhaps due to a read error.

The CDR3 is made up of 13 amino acids. The V gene's germline CDR1 is SGHTA and CDR2 FQGNSA. The specimen was naive CD4+ T cells from blood. The sequence derives from a man under 40 with type 1 diabetes. This rearrangement joins TRBV7-2 to TRBJ2-5; a weak D match, TRBD1 (6 bases). DNA for the CDR3: TGCGCCAGCAGCCAAGGACAGAGTGAGACCCAGTACTTC. Protein: CASSQGQSETQYF.